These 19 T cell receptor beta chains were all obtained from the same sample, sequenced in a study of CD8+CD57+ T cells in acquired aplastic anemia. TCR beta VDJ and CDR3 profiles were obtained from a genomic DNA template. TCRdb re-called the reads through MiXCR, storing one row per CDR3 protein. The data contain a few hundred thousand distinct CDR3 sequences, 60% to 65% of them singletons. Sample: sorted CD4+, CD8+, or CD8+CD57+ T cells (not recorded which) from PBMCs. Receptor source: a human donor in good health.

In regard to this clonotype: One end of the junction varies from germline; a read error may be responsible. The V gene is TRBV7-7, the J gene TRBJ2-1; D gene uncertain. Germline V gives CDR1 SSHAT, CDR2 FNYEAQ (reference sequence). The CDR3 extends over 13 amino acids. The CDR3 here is CASSLVSSNEQFF. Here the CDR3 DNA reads TGTGCTAGCAGCTTAGTTAGTAGCAATGAGCAGTTCTTC.

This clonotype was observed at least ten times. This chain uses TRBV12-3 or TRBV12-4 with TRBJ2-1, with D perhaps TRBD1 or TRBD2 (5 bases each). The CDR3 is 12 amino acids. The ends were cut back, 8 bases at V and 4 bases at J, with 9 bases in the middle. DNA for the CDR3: TGTGCCAGCCGGGACCAATACAATGAGCAGTTCTTC. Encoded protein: CASRDQYNEQFF.

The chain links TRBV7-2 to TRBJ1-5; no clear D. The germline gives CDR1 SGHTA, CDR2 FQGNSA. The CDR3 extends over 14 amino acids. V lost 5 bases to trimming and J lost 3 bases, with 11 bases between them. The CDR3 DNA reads TGTGCCAGCAGCGCTAGTCTGGACAATCAGCCCCAGCATTTT. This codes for CASSASLDNQPQHF.

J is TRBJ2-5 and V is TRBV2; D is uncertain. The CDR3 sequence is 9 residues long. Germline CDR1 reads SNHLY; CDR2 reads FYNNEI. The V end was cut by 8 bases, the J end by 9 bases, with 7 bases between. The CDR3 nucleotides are TGTGCCAGCGGCTCGCCCCAGTACTTC. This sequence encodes CASGSPQYF.

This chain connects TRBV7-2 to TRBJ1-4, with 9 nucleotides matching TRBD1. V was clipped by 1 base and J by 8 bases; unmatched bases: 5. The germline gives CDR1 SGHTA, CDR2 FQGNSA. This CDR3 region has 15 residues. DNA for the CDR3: TGTGCCAGCAGCTTAGGGACAGGGGTCATCGAAAAACTGTTTTTT. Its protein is CASSLGTGVIEKLFF. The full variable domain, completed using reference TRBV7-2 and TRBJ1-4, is GAGVSQSPSNKVTEKGKDVELRCDPISGHTALYWYRQSLGQGLEFLIYFQGNSAPDKSGLPSDRFSAERTGGSVSTLTIQRTQQEDSAVYLCASSLGTGVIEKLFFGSGTQLSVL.

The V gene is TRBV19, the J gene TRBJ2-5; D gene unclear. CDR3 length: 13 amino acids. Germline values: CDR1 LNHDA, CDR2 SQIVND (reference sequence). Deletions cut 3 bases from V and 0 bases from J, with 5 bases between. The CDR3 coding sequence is TGTGCCAGTAGTATGAGAAACCAAGAGACCCAGTACTTC. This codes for CASSMRNQETQYF.

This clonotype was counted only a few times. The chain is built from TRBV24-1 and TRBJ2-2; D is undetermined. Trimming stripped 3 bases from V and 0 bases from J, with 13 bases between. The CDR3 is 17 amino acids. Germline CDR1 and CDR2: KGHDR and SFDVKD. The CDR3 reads CATSDASRSTNTGELFF. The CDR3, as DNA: TGTGCCACCAGTGATGCCTCAAGAAGTACGAACACCGGGGAGCTGTTTTTT.

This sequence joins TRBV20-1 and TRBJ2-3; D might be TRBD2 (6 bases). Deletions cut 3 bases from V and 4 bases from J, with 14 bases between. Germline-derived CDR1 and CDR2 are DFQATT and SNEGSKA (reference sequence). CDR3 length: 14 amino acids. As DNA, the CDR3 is TGCAGTGCTAGGGACTTCGGGACTCCAGATACGCAGTATTTT. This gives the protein CSARDFGTPDTQYF.

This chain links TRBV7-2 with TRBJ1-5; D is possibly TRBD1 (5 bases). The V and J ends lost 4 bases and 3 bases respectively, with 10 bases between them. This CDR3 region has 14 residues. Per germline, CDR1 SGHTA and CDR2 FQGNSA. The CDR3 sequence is CASSSGTANQPQHF. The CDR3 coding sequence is TGTGCCAGCAGCTCCGGGACGGCCAATCAGCCCCAGCATTTT.

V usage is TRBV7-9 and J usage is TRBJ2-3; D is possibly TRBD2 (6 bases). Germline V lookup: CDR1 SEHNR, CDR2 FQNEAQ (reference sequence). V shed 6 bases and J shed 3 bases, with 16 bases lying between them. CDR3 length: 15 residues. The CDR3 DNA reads TGTGCCAGCAGTCCCCCGGGACTTGGAACAGATACGCAGTATTTT. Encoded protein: CASSPPGLGTDTQYF.

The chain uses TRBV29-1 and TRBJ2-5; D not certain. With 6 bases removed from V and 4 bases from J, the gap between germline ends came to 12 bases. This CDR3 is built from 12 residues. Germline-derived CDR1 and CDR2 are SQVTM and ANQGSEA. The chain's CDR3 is CSVVWSRETQYF. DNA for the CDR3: TGCAGCGTAGTTTGGTCACGAGAGACCCAGTACTTC. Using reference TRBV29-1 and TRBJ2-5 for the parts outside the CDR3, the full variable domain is SAVISQKPSRDICQRGTSLTIQCQVDSQVTMMFWYRQQPGQSLTLIATANQGSEATYESGFVIDKFPISRPNLTFSTLTVSNMSPEDSSIYLCSVVWSRETQYFGPGTRLLVL.

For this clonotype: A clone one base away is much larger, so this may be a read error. For the CDR3, the DNA is TGCGCCAGGAGCCAAGATGAAGGAGCGGGGTGGCCTACTCATGAGCAGTTCTTC. Translated: CARSQDEGAGWPTHEQFF. The rearrangement uses TRBV4-3 and TRBJ2-1, with 7 positions matching TRBD2. Germline V gene sequence: CDR1 LGHNA, CDR2 YSLEER. The CDR3 is 18 amino acids.

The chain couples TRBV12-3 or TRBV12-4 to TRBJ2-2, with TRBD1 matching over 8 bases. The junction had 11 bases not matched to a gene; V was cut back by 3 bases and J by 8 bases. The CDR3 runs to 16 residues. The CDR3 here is CASSFPPTGEGGELFF. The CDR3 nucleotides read TGTGCCAGCAGTTTTCCCCCGACAGGGGAAGGAGGGGAGCTGTTTTTT.

The CDR3 loop is CASSLHGQETQYF. CDR3 DNA sequence: TGTGCCAGCAGTTTACACGGACAAGAGACCCAGTACTTC. The J gene is TRBJ2-5, the V gene TRBV7-2; D is ambiguous. CDR3 length equals 13 residues. Germline assignment: CDR1 SGHTA and CDR2 FQGNSA. Trimming left V 6 bases short and J 2 bases short, with 10 bases between.

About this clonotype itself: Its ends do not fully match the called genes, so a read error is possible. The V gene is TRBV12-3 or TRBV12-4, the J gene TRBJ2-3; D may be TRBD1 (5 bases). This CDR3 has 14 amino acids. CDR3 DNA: TGTGCCAGCAGTTTGGCTGGCCCCACAGGTACGCAGTATTTT. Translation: CASSLAGPTGTQYF.

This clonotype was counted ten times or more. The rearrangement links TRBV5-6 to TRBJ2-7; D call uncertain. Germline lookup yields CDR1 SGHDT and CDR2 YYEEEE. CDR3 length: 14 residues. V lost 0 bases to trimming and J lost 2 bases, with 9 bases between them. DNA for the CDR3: TGTGCCAGCAGCTTGGAGGTCAGTGCCTACGAGCAGTACTTC. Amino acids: CASSLEVSAYEQYF.

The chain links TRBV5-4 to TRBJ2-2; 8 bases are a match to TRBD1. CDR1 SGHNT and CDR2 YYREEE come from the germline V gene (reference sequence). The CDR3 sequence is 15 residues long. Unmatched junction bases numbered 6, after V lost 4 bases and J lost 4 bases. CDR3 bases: TGTGCCAGCAGCGCCGGACAGGGAATCACCGGGGAGCTGTTTTTT. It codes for CASSAGQGITGELFF.

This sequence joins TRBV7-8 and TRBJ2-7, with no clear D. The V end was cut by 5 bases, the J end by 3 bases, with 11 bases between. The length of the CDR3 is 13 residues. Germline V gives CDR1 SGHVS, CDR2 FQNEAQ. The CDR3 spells CASSHTSDYEQYF. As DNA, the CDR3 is TGTGCCAGCAGCCATACGTCTGACTACGAGCAGTACTTC.

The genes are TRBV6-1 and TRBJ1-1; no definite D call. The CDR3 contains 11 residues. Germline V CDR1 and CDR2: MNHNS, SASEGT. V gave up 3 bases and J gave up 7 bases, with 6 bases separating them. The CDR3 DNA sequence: TGTGCCAGCAGTGAGGGGATTGAAGCTTTCTTT. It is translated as CASSEGIEAFF.